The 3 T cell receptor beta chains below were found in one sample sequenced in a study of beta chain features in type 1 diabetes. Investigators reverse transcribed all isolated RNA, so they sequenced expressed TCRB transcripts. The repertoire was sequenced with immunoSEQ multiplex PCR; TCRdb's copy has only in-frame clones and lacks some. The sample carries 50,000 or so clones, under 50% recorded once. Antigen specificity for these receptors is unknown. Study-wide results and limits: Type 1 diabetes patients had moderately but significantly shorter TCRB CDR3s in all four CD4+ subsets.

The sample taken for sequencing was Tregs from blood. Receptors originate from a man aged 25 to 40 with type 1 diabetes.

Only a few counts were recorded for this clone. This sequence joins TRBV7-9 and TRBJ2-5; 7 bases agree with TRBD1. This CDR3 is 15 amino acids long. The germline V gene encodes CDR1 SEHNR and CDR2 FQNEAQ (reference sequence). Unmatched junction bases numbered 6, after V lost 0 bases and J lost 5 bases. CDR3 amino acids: CASSLAGTVGETQYF. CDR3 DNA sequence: TGTGCCAGCAGCTTAGCGGGGACAGTTGGTGAGACCCAGTACTTC.

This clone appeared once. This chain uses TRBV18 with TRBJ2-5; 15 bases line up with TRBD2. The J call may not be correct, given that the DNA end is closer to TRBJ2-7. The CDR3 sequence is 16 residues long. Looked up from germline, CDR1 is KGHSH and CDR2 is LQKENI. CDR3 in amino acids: CASSGGLAGGTYEQYF. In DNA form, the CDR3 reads TGTGCCAGCTCAGGCGGACTAGCGGGAGGGACCTACGAGCAGTACTTC.

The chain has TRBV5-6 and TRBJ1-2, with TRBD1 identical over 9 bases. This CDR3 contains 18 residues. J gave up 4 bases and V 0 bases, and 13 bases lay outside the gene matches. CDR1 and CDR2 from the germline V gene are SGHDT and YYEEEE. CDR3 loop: CASSLARLTGGAGYGYTF. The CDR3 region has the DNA TGTGCCAGCAGCTTGGCCAGGTTGACAGGGGGTGCGGGCTATGGCTACACCTTC.